The 21 T cell receptor beta chains below were found in one sample sequenced in a study of T cell repertoires in cytomegalovirus infection. These receptors have no known antigen. TCRdb re-analysed the reads in MiXCR, keeping a single row per CDR3 protein. The sample records about 830,000 distinct CDR3 sequences, about 33% being singletons. The material was cultured CD8+ T cells from PBMCs, obtained from culture after CMV antigen stimulation. These receptors originate from a human donor in good health (CMV status not recorded). Some clones in this sample may be carry-over from other donors' samples.

This clonotype came up once. The gene calls are TRBV24-1 and TRBJ1-1; 7 positions agree with TRBD1. CDR1 is KGHDR and CDR2 is SFDVKD in the germline V gene. The CDR3 has 15 amino acids. V was pared by 7 bases and J by 3 bases, with 10 bases of the junction left unmatched. The CDR3 region is CATSRSGQSDTEAFF. The CDR3 bases are TGTGCCACCAGCCGATCGGGACAGTCGGACACTGAAGCTTTCTTT.

This clonotype appeared a few times. The rearrangement links TRBV6-1 to TRBJ1-6; TRBD1 aligns across 7 bases. The germline V gene encodes CDR1 MNHNS and CDR2 SASEGT. The trim removed 5 bases at V and 8 bases at J, leaving 15 bases unmatched. The CDR3 runs to 17 residues. The CDR3 here is CASSRGATGTSYSPLHF. In nucleotides, the CDR3 is TGTGCCAGCAGTCGGGGAGCGACAGGGACGTCCTATTCACCCCTCCACTTT.

The chain recombines TRBV6-2 or TRBV6-3 with TRBJ1-5, with 11 bases identical to TRBD1. J lost 4 bases, V lost 2 bases, and 4 bases had no gene match. CDR1 and CDR2 (germline): MNHEY, SVGEGT. The CDR3 has 16 amino acids. The CDR3 sequence is CASSYPGTGGNQPQHF. In DNA, the CDR3 is TGTGCCAGCAGTTACCCCGGGACAGGGGGGAATCAGCCCCAGCATTTT.

This clonotype has only a few counts. This chain joins TRBV6-6 and TRBJ2-3, with a weak D call TRBD1 (6 bases). The V gene's germline CDR1 is MNHNY and CDR2 SVGAGI (reference sequence). Trimming cost V 0 bases and J 0 bases, with 10 bases left between them. CDR3 size: 16 residues. The CDR3 nucleotides are TGTGCCAGCAGTTACTCTCCGACAGGTAGCACAGATACGCAGTATTTT. This codes for CASSYSPTGSTDTQYF.

This clonotype showed up just a few times. This sequence joins TRBV19 and TRBJ2-1, with D possibly matching TRBD2 (5 bases). Looked up from germline, CDR1 is LNHDA and CDR2 is SQIVND (reference sequence). The V end was cut by 5 bases, the J end by 2 bases, with 10 bases between. This CDR3 is built from 14 residues. CDR3 in amino acids: CASSGPAAYNEQFF. Here the CDR3 DNA reads TGTGCCAGTAGTGGGCCAGCGGCCTACAATGAGCAGTTCTTC. Full variable domain (missing parts from reference TRBV19 and TRBJ2-1): DGGITQSPKYLFRKEGQNVTLSCEQNLNHDAMYWYRQDPGQGLRLIYYSQIVNDFQKGDIAEGYSVSREKKESFPLTVTSAQKNPTAFYLCASSGPAAYNEQFFGPGTRLTVL.

A word on this clonotype: Germline and junction disagree at one end, which may indicate a read error. The gene calls are TRBV10-3 and TRBJ2-1; D ambiguous. Germline lookup yields CDR1 ENHRY and CDR2 SYGVKD. The CDR3 has 15 residues. The CDR3 spells CAVSRTSPVGNEQFF. The CDR3 DNA reads as TGTGCCGTCAGTAGGACGTCGCCCGTGGGCAATGAGCAGTTCTTC.

This clonotype came up many times. The chain employs TRBV11-2 and TRBJ2-2, with unresolved D. There are 16 residues in the CDR3. V lost 5 bases to trimming and J lost 5 bases, with 18 bases between them. Germline V gene sequence: CDR1 SGHAT, CDR2 FQNNGV. This CDR3 reads CASSPPRNSVTGELFF. The DNA of the CDR3 is TGTGCCAGCAGCCCCCCCCGGAATTCTGTGACCGGGGAGCTGTTTTTT.

This clonotype occurred a few times. This chain joins TRBV2 and TRBJ2-1; D is ambiguous. The CDR3 is made up of 14 amino acids. Trimming left V 7 bases short and J 12 bases short, with 22 bases between. Germline-derived CDR1 and CDR2 are SNHLY and FYNNEI. The CDR3 is CASTPWAIGDTQFF. CDR3 in DNA: TGTGCCAGCACCCCGTGGGCTATTGGCGATACGCAGTTCTTC.

The count of this clonotype is one. The junction departs from germline at one end; a sequencing error may be responsible. V gene TRBV6-6 combines with J gene TRBJ1-3; D is uncertain. This CDR3 region has 14 residues. From germline, CDR1 is MNHNY and CDR2 SVGAGI (reference sequence). The DNA of the CDR3 is TGTGTCAGCAGTTACGGCGGGTCTGGAAACACCATATATTTT. Its translation: CVSSYGGSGNTIYF.

The chain joins TRBV13 to TRBJ2-1; D might be TRBD2 (5 bases). CDR1 is PRHDT, CDR2 FYEKMQ, per germline (reference sequence). The CDR3 is 15 amino acids. V lost 3 bases, J lost 5 bases, and 14 bases lay in between. For the CDR3, the DNA is TGTGCCAGCAGCTTCGGACTGGGTGGTAACAATGAGCAGTTCTTC. This codes for CASSFGLGGNNEQFF. The full variable domain, rest sourced from reference TRBV13 and TRBJ2-1, is AAGVIQSPRHLIKEKRETATLKCYPIPRHDTVYWYQQGPGQDPQFLISFYEKMQSDKGSIPDRFSAQQFSDYHSELNMSSLELGDSALYFCASSFGLGGNNEQFFGPGTRLTVL.

The rearrangement links TRBV28 to TRBJ2-5; D perhaps matches TRBD2 (6 bases). In germline, CDR1 is MDHEN, CDR2 SYDVKM. V lost 4 bases to trimming and J lost 3 bases, with 12 bases between them. The CDR3 spans 14 residues. This CDR3 is CASSYYGGEETQYF. CDR3 bases: TGTGCCAGCAGTTACTATGGAGGGGAAGAGACCCAGTACTTC.

V usage is TRBV6-5 and J usage is TRBJ1-1; D unresolved. The length of the CDR3 is 15 residues. Trimming took 2 bases from V and 2 from J, leaving 12 bases between them. From germline, CDR1 is MNHEY and CDR2 SVGAGI. CDR3 nucleotides: TGTGCCAGCAGTTACGGTCCAGCTTCCAACACTGAAGCTTTCTTT. This gives the protein CASSYGPASNTEAFF.

The chain couples TRBV6-5 to TRBJ1-1, with 7 positions matching TRBD1. In germline, CDR1 is MNHEY, CDR2 SVGAGI. V trimming: 2 bases; J trimming: 3 bases; junction bases outside the gene matches: 12. The length of the CDR3 is 17 residues. CDR3 DNA sequence: TGTGCCAGCAGTTACCCGTCGACAGGGCGGGGGGACACTGAAGCTTTCTTT. Protein: CASSYPSTGRGDTEAFF.

The gene calls are TRBV7-6 and TRBJ1-4; 8 nucleotides match TRBD1. Germline assignment: CDR1 SGHVS and CDR2 FNYEAQ. The CDR3 is 17 amino acids. V dropped 4 bases and J dropped 0; count of bases not matched to a gene: 7. Here the CDR3 DNA reads TGTGCCAGCAGCTCGATCCGACAGGGGACAACTAATGAAAAACTGTTTTTT. Amino acid sequence: CASSSIRQGTTNEKLFF.

This clonotype was seen only a few times. V gene TRBV19 combines with J gene TRBJ2-7; perhaps TRBD2 as D (6 bases). V was trimmed by 5 bases and J by 1 base, leaving 15 bases between them. The germline gives CDR1 LNHDA, CDR2 SQIVND (reference sequence). The CDR3 extends over 15 amino acids. The CDR3 is CASSPRDSKSYEQYF. The CDR3 DNA reads as TGTGCCAGTAGTCCCAGGGACTCAAAGTCCTACGAGCAGTACTTC.

This clonotype has more than one count but fewer than ten. This sequence joins TRBV4-1 and TRBJ1-1; D gene uncertain. Trimming cost V 0 bases and J 0 bases, with 5 bases left between them. The CDR3 totals 14 residues. CDR1 MGHRA and CDR2 YSYEKL come from the germline V gene. As DNA, the CDR3 is TGCGCCAGCAGCCAAGATATAATGAACACTGAAGCTTTCTTT. This sequence encodes CASSQDIMNTEAFF.

This chain connects TRBV6-6 to TRBJ1-6; D unresolved. The CDR3 covers 17 residues. Germline V gene data show CDR1 as MNHNY and CDR2 as SVGAGI (reference sequence). The V gene lost 0 bases and the J gene lost 6 bases, with 15 bases spanning the gap. The DNA of the CDR3 is TGTGCCAGCAGTTACTCTTCTTGGGTGGTTTCTAATTCACCCCTCCACTTT. Translated, it gives CASSYSSWVVSNSPLHF.

V usage is TRBV7-9 and J usage is TRBJ1-4, with D possibly being TRBD1 (5 bases). Looked up from germline, CDR1 is SEHNR and CDR2 is FQNEAQ (reference sequence). The CDR3 consists of 14 residues. V was pared by 6 bases and J by 4 bases, with 12 bases between. CDR3 region: CASRKDSFNEKLFF. The CDR3 nucleotides are TGTGCCAGCAGGAAAGACAGCTTTAATGAAAAACTGTTTTTT.

This clonotype has a handful of counts. The chain carries TRBV12-3 or TRBV12-4 and TRBJ2-5; D may be TRBD2 (6 bases). V gave up 7 bases and J gave up 0 bases, with 18 bases separating them. There are 16 residues in the CDR3. CDR3 protein: CASTLGDSLYQETQYF. The CDR3 DNA sequence: TGTGCCAGCACCTTGGGGGACTCCTTGTACCAAGAGACCCAGTACTTC.

This clonotype has just a few counts. The chain joins TRBV7-9 to TRBJ2-1; 8 bases map to TRBD2. From germline, CDR1 is SEHNR and CDR2 FQNEAQ (reference sequence). With V trimmed by 6 bases and J by 6 bases, 7 bases remained unmatched. The CDR3 spans 14 residues. CDR3: CASRPGTSGNEQFF. DNA of the CDR3: TGTGCCAGCAGACCCGGGACTAGTGGCAATGAGCAGTTCTTC.

This clonotype was seen a few times. This chain connects TRBV4-2 to TRBJ2-2; D is unresolved. Germline assignment: CDR1 LGHNA and CDR2 YNFKEQ. V lost 1 base and J lost 0, with 21 bases in between. The CDR3 contains 20 residues. The CDR3 loop is CASSQVIFWPERANTGELFF. DNA of the CDR3: TGTGCCAGCAGCCAAGTAATTTTTTGGCCCGAACGGGCGAACACCGGGGAGCTGTTTTTT.